This entry lists 16 T cell receptor beta chains sequenced from one sample in a study of Graves' ophthalmopathy and Graves' hyperthyroidism. Amplification targeted the TCR beta CDR3 regions, with RNA transcripts as the source material. HTBI primers served in a first-round RT-PCR, which a second-round multiplex PCR followed. A single record per CDR3 protein comes from TCRdb applying MiXCR to the multiplex PCR reads. The sample has 400,000 or so distinct CDR3 sequences; about 15% are singletons. Sequencing was done on a sample of peripheral blood. These receptors were obtained from an adult woman with stable Graves' hyperthyroidism.

This clonotype occurred many times. The chain uses TRBV19 and TRBJ1-5, with D perhaps matching TRBD1 (5 bases). CDR3 length: 16 residues. Germline CDR1 and CDR2: LNHDA and SQIVND (reference sequence). With 1 base removed from V and 0 bases from J, the gap between germline ends came to 10 bases. CDR3 sequence (DNA): TGTGCCAGTAGTATAGTTTGGGGGATTAGCAATCAGCCCCAGCATTTT. It yields the protein CASSIVWGISNQPQHF.

This clonotype occurred many times. The rearrangement uses TRBV27 and TRBJ1-5; 11 bases are a match to TRBD1. The CDR3 loop spans 15 amino acids. CDR1 is MNHEY and CDR2 is SMNVEV in the germline V gene (reference sequence). V lost 4 bases, J lost 4 bases, and 3 bases stayed unmatched. The CDR3 nucleotides read TGTGCCAGCAGTTCCGGGACAGGGGGTAATCAGCCCCAGCATTTT. It codes for CASSSGTGGNQPQHF.

This clonotype was detected many times. The genes are TRBV29-1 and TRBJ2-7; 8 positions agree with TRBD2. V shed 4 bases and J 4 bases; nucleotides not matched to a gene: 3. Germline V CDR1 and CDR2: SQVTM, ANQGSEA. The CDR3 has 12 amino acids. As DNA, the CDR3 is TGCAGCGTTGGACGGGAGGGTTACGAGCAGTACTTC. This encodes CSVGREGYEQYF.

In this sample, this clonotype turned up many times. The V and J genes are TRBV20-1 and TRBJ2-7, with a tentative D call TRBD1 (5 bases). CDR1 DFQATT and CDR2 SNEGSKA come from the germline V gene (reference sequence). The V and J ends lost 5 bases and 0 bases respectively, with 11 bases between them. The length of the CDR3 is 13 residues. CDR3 loop: CSAPYRSSYEQYF. The CDR3 region has the DNA TGCAGTGCTCCGTACAGGAGCTCCTACGAGCAGTACTTC.

This clonotype was recorded many times. This rearrangement joins TRBV12-3 or TRBV12-4 to TRBJ2-2, with no clear D. The CDR3 runs 12 residues. Trimming removed 3 bases at V and 6 bases at J, with 5 bases between. This chain's CDR3 is CASSFYAGELFF. The CDR3 nucleotides read TGTGCCAGCAGTTTTTATGCCGGGGAGCTGTTTTTT.

This clonotype was picked up many times. This chain links TRBV15 with TRBJ1-5, with D perhaps matching TRBD1 (6 bases). In germline, CDR1 is LNHNV, CDR2 YYDKDF (reference sequence). V shed 2 bases and J shed 4 bases, with 12 bases lying between them. The CDR3 extends over 15 amino acids. CDR3 protein: CATSRTGQQNQPQHF. The CDR3 coding sequence is TGTGCCACCAGCAGAACTGGACAGCAGAATCAGCCCCAGCATTTT.

The sample holds many counts of this clonotype. Possible read error: a much larger clone is one base away. The J gene is TRBJ2-7, the V gene TRBV28; D is ambiguous. Trimming stripped 2 bases from V and 4 bases from J, with 6 bases between. This CDR3 comprises 12 residues. The germline V gene has CDR1 MDHEN and CDR2 SYDVKM. CDR3 DNA: TGTGCCAGCAGTTTACCCCAGTACGAGCAGTACTTC. This sequence encodes CASSLPQYEQYF.

This clonotype was seen ten or more times. This rearrangement joins TRBV4-1 to TRBJ2-7, with 7 bases lining up with TRBD1. Germline V gene sequence: CDR1 MGHRA, CDR2 YSYEKL. The CDR3 is 15 residues long. V gave up 1 base and J gave up 3 bases; unmatched junction bases: 6. DNA of the CDR3: TGCGCCAGCAGCCAAGTCCGGGACAGTAACTACGAGCAGTACTTC. Translating gives CASSQVRDSNYEQYF.

This clonotype was seen a few times. The CDR3 protein is CASSVADYNIQYF. The CDR3 region has the DNA TGTGCCAGCAGCGTAGCGGACTACAACATTCAGTACTTC. This chain links TRBV9 with TRBJ2-4; perhaps TRBD2 as D (6 bases). Germline V lookup: CDR1 SGDLS, CDR2 YYNGEE. The CDR3 consists of 13 residues. Trimming removed 0 bases from V and 7 bases from J, with 8 bases in between.

This clonotype occurred many times. The chain links TRBV6-2 or TRBV6-3 to TRBJ1-1; weak D call: TRBD1 (6 bases). The CDR3 loop spans 15 amino acids. V was shortened by 5 bases and J by 0 bases, with 13 bases between the two germline ends. CDR1 MNHEY and CDR2 SVGEGT come from the germline V gene. The CDR3 region is CASSPPGAMNTEAFF. The CDR3 DNA is TGTGCCAGCAGTCCCCCGGGGGCTATGAACACTGAAGCTTTCTTT.

This clonotype was seen ten or more times. The chain employs TRBV4-1 and TRBJ2-2; 9 nucleotides line up with TRBD1. This CDR3 spans 15 amino acids. The J segment lost 3 bases and the V segment lost 3 bases, leaving 2 bases of the junction unmatched. Per the germline V gene, CDR1 is MGHRA and CDR2 is YSYEKL. The CDR3 reads CASSQGQGDTGELFF. The CDR3 DNA follows: TGCGCCAGCAGCCAGGGACAGGGTGACACCGGGGAGCTGTTTTTT.

This clonotype was observed at least ten times. V usage is TRBV27 and J usage is TRBJ2-5; weak D call: TRBD1 (5 bases). V dropped 6 bases and J dropped 2 bases, with 13 bases sitting between them. CDR1 and CDR2 (germline): MNHEY, SMNVEV (reference sequence). The CDR3 spans 14 residues. CDR3 sequence reads: CASRAGYHQETQYF. The CDR3 DNA reads as TGTGCCAGCAGGGCAGGGTATCATCAAGAGACCCAGTACTTC.

This clonotype was recorded many times. The V gene is TRBV7-2, the J gene TRBJ1-2; D unresolved. CDR1 is SGHTA, CDR2 FQGNSA, per germline. The CDR3 contains 14 residues. Trimming pared 4 bases from V and 4 bases from J, leaving 13 bases between. CDR3 sequence: CASSSPDRAYGYTF. The CDR3 DNA follows: TGTGCCAGCAGCTCCCCTGATAGGGCCTATGGCTACACCTTC.

This clonotype was recorded at least ten times. The genes are TRBV19 and TRBJ1-3, with D possibly being TRBD1 (5 bases). The CDR3 sequence is 14 residues long. Germline V gene data show CDR1 as LNHDA and CDR2 as SQIVND (reference sequence). The V gene lost 6 bases and the J gene lost 0 bases, with 9 bases spanning the gap. The CDR3 DNA follows: TGTGCCAGTAGCACGACAGCCTCTGGAAACACCATATATTTT. It codes for CASSTTASGNTIYF.

This clonotype appeared many times. The rearrangement joins TRBV27 to TRBJ1-1; D is uncertain. The V and J ends lost 10 bases and 0 bases respectively, with 12 bases between them. Looked up from germline, CDR1 is MNHEY and CDR2 is SMNVEV (reference sequence). The CDR3 has 13 amino acids. This CDR3 is CATSWGMNTEAFF. CDR3 nucleotide sequence: TGTGCCACGAGTTGGGGAATGAACACTGAAGCTTTCTTT.

This clonotype was seen at least ten times. The chain couples TRBV12-3 or TRBV12-4 to TRBJ1-5, with TRBD1 as a possible D gene (6 bases). The CDR3 length is 14 residues. V was cut by 5 bases and J by 5 bases, with 13 bases left in between. The DNA of the CDR3 is TGTGCCAGCAGTCCCCGGGGGCACTATCAGCCCCAGCATTTT. Its translation: CASSPRGHYQPQHF.